This T cell receptor beta chain was sequenced during a study of cytomegalovirus exposure and HLA in healthy donors. There are a few counts of this clone. Germline CDR1 reads SGHNT; CDR2 reads YYREEE (reference sequence). The V gene lost 5 bases and the J gene lost 12 bases, with 21 bases spanning the gap. This CDR3 contains 14 residues. The PCR made use of 60 Vbeta and 13 Jbeta primers. Assay used: immunoSEQ multiplex PCR; TCRdb lists only in-frame clones, some missing. The sample has about 90,000 clones; about 67% are singletons. The receptor comes from a man in his thirties or forties in good health and CMV-seronegative. The chain employs TRBV5-4 and TRBJ2-1; TRBD2 might be the D (5 bases). Source material: PBMCs. DNA of the CDR3: TGTGCCAGCAGTCTAGGACGGGGAACCTGTACGCAGTTCTTC. Translated, it gives CASSLGRGTCTQFF.